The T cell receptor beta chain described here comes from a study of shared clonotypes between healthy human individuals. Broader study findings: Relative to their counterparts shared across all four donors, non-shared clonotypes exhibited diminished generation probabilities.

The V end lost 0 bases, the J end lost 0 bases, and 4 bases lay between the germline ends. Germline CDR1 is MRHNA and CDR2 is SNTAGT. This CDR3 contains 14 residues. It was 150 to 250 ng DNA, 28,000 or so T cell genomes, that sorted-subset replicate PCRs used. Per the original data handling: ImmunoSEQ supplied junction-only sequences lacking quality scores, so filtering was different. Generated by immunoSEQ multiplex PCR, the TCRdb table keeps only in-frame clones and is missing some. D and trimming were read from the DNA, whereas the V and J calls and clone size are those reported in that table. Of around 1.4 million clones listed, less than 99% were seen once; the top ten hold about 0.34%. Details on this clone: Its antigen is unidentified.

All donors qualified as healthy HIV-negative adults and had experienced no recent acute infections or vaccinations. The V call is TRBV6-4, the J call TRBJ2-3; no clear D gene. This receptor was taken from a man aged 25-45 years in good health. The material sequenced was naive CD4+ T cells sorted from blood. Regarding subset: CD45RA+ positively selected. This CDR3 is CASSDSGSTDTQYF. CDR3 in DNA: TGTGCCAGCAGTGACTCCGGCAGCACAGATACGCAGTATTTT.